This is a list of T cell receptor beta chains from one sample in a study of blood T cells in healthy people across ages. TCRdb re-called the 5' RACE reads through MiXCR, storing one row per CDR3 protein. The repertoire holds about 1.5 million distinct CDR3 sequences, 40% to 45% seen once, with about 4.1% in the top ten. Sequencing used blood. These receptors were taken from a woman between 18 and 29 years old in good health. Each CDR3 is given with its conserved first and last residue. D genes are given only for firm matches. Where a row states a size, it is once, few, many or the class of an expanded clone; other rows omit it.

D gene	clone size	J gene	V gene	CDR3 DNA	CDR3 protein
TRBD2	.	TRBJ2-1	TRBV4-3	TGCGCCAGCAGCCAAGGAGATACTAGCGGGAGGTACAATGAGCAGTTCTTC	CASSQGDTSGRYNEQFF
.	.	TRBJ2-6	TRBV29-1	TGCAGCGTTGACACAGGGTCTGGGGCCAGCGTCCTGACTTTC	CSVDTGSGASVLTF
.	few	TRBJ1-1	TRBV28	TGTGCCAGCCATTTCCAGCTGCGAATGAACACTGAAGCTTTCTTT	CASHFQLRMNTEAFF
TRBD2	.	TRBJ2-3	TRBV12-3/TRBV12-4	TGTGCCAGCAGTTTGTCCGGACTAGTTGGCACAGATACGCAGTATTTT	CASSLSGLVGTDTQYF
.	few	TRBJ1-1	TRBV18	TGTGCCAGCTCACCGGTCAAAAACACTGAAGCTTTCTTT	CASSPVKNTEAFF
.	.	TRBJ1-2	TRBV27	TGTGCCAGCAGTTTGTCAGGGGCTGCTGGCTACACCTTC	CASSLSGAAGYTF
.	.	TRBJ1-5	TRBV30	TGTGCCTGGAGTGTCGATAATCAGCCCCAGCATTTT	CAWSVDNQPQHF
.	.	TRBJ1-5	TRBV20-1	TGCAGTGCTAGAGTATCAGGGAAGCTTGCTCAGCCCCAGCATTTT	CSARVSGKLAQPQHF
.	few	TRBJ2-7	TRBV7-9	TGTGCCAGCAGCTCGCTAGCTCCGAGCTCCTACGAGCAGTACTTC	CASSSLAPSSYEQYF
TRBD1	.	TRBJ2-7	TRBV29-1	TGCAGCGTTGAAGATTGGCGTAGGGACAGGGGAAACTACGAGCAGTACTTC	CSVEDWRRDRGNYEQYF
TRBD1	.	TRBJ1-5	TRBV10-3	TGTGCCATCTGTCAGGGGGCGAGCAATCAGCCCCAGCATTTT	CAICQGASNQPQHF
TRBD1	.	TRBJ2-1	TRBV6-1	TGTGCCAGCTCGATCAGGGACAGGACCTACGAGCAGTTCTTC	CASSIRDRTYEQFF
.	.	TRBJ1-1	TRBV20-1	TGCAGTGCTAGAGATGCGGCCAGGACACACACCGAAGCTTTCTTT	CSARDAARTHTEAFF
.	.	TRBJ2-5	TRBV11-2	TGTGCCAGCAGTCATATTAAAGAGACCCAGTACTTC	CASSHIKETQYF
TRBD1	.	TRBJ1-2	TRBV7-9	TGTGCCAGCAGCTTAGTCGGGACAGTAAGCGGCTACACCTTC	CASSLVGTVSGYTF
.	.	TRBJ2-5	TRBV15	TGTGCCACCAGCAGATCCCGGACAAACCAAGAGACCCAGTACTTC	CATSRSRTNQETQYF
.	.	TRBJ1-1	TRBV7-2	TGTGCCAGCAGCCCAACAAGGACTGAAGCTTTCTTT	CASSPTRTEAFF
.	few	TRBJ2-1	TRBV20-1	TGCAGTGCTCGGAACAGGAATGGGGATGAGCAGTTCTTC	CSARNRNGDEQFF
TRBD2	.	TRBJ2-1	TRBV12-3/TRBV12-4	TGTGCCAGCAGTTTCTTTGCGGGAGGTATTGGCAATGAGCAGTTCTTC	CASSFFAGGIGNEQFF
TRBD1	.	TRBJ1-2	TRBV14	TGTGCCAGCAGCCTAAGGGACAGACACTATGGCTACACCTTC	CASSLRDRHYGYTF
.	.	TRBJ1-4	TRBV27	TGTGCCAGCAGTTTGGAGGGTTGGGGGGAAAAACTGTTTTTT	CASSLEGWGEKLFF
TRBD1	.	TRBJ2-2	TRBV10-2	TGCGCCAGCAGTGACCCGGACAGGGGGCGTTTCGGGGAGCTGTTTTTT	CASSDPDRGRFGELFF
TRBD2	.	TRBJ2-7	TRBV7-8	TGTGCCAGCAGCCCCCAGCCGGGACTAGCTGAGCAGTACTTC	CASSPQPGLAEQYF
.	.	TRBJ1-2	TRBV20-1	TGCAGTGCTAGAGATTCGGCAGCCCTCCTGAACTATGGCTACACCTTC	CSARDSAALLNYGYTF
.	few	TRBJ1-6	TRBV7-2	TGTGCCAGCAGCTTAGTTCCCCTGGGAAGGAGTTCACCCCTCCACTTT	CASSLVPLGRSSPLHF
TRBD2	.	TRBJ2-5	TRBV4-1	TGCGCCAGCAGCCACGGGACTACCGTCGGTGAGACCCAGTACTTC	CASSHGTTVGETQYF
.	.	TRBJ2-1	TRBV4-3	TGCGTCAGCAGCCAAGACTTCCGACAGGCTGACAATGAGCAGTTCTTC	CVSSQDFRQADNEQFF
.	.	TRBJ2-1	TRBV6-6	TGTGCCAGCAGTTACGGGGGTCTTCCCTACAATGAGCAGTTCTTC	CASSYGGLPYNEQFF
.	few	TRBJ2-5	TRBV20-1	TGCAGTGCTAGAGCGGACAGCAAAGAGACCCAGTACTTC	CSARADSKETQYF
.	.	TRBJ1-4	TRBV4-3	TGCGCCAGCAGCCAGGGCGCTGGGCCGGGACGGTACATCGAAAAACTGTTTTTT	CASSQGAGPGRYIEKLFF
.	many	TRBJ2-1	TRBV9	TGTGCCAGCAGCGTAACCCGTCAGGGAAACTCCTACAATGAGCAGTTCTTC	CASSVTRQGNSYNEQFF
TRBD1	once	TRBJ1-4	TRBV4-1	TGCGCCAGCAGCCCCAGGGGGGGATCACAGGACGCCGGGGGAGAAAAACTGTTTTTT	CASSPRGGSQDAGGEKLFF
.	.	TRBJ1-1	TRBV7-2	TGTGCCAGCAGCTTCCGGGAAGGCGCTGAAGCTTTCTTT	CASSFREGAEAFF